These 21 T cell receptor beta chains share one sample of origin, sequenced in a study of shared clonotypes between healthy human individuals. Sequencing used immunoSEQ multiplex PCR; TCRdb keeps in-frame clones, though not all of them. The table lists roughly 2,000,000 clones, over 85% of them singletons. Naivety among CD8 cells was defined by CD45RO negativity and positive CCR7 selection, thereby excluding terminally differentiated effector memory CD45RA+ cells. The specimen was naive CD8+ T cells from PBMCs. The source is a man aged 18 to 30 in good health. Some clones in this sample may be carry-over from other donors' samples.

V usage is TRBV28 and J usage is TRBJ2-7; D remains unclear. V lost 5 bases and J lost 0, with 11 bases in between. The CDR3 contains 14 residues. The germline gives CDR1 MDHEN, CDR2 SYDVKM. This chain's CDR3 is CASSRPHTSYEQYF. CDR3 bases: TGTGCCAGCAGTCGGCCCCATACCTCCTACGAGCAGTACTTC.

The chain carries TRBV14 and TRBJ1-2; no clear D gene. CDR3 length: 11 amino acids. Germline CDR1 SGHDN, CDR2 FVKESK. With 0 bases removed from V and 7 bases from J, the gap between germline ends came to 3 bases. The DNA for the CDR3 is TGTGCCAGCAGCCAAGAGGCTGGCTACACCTTC. Translation gives CASSQEAGYTF.

This chain uses TRBV28 with TRBJ2-7, with D tentatively TRBD1 (6 bases). CDR1 and CDR2 from the germline V gene are MDHEN and SYDVKM. There are 13 residues in the CDR3. Trimming left V 6 bases short and J 2 bases short, with 11 bases between. CDR3 protein: CASSRDTAYEQYF. CDR3 sequence (DNA): TGTGCCAGCAGCCGGGACACAGCCTACGAGCAGTACTTC.

J is TRBJ1-4 and V is TRBV7-9; 10 bases agree with TRBD1. Trimming took 1 base from V and 4 from J; bases not matched to a gene: 3. The V gene's germline CDR1 is SEHNR and CDR2 FQNEAQ (reference sequence). The CDR3 has 16 residues. CDR3 residues: CASSLVGTGVNEKLFF. In DNA form, the CDR3 reads TGTGCCAGCAGCTTAGTTGGGACAGGGGTTAATGAAAAACTGTTTTTT.

The V and J genes are TRBV9 and TRBJ2-7, with D unclear. Germline V CDR1 and CDR2: SGDLS, YYNGEE. V dropped 0 bases and J dropped 2 bases, with 9 bases sitting between them. CDR3 length: 14 amino acids. CDR3 nucleotides: TGTGCCAGCAGCGTAGGGACGAATCCCTACGAGCAGTACTTC. It specifies CASSVGTNPYEQYF.

The chain recombines TRBV27 with TRBJ2-6; D is perhaps TRBD1 (6 bases). The CDR3 has 16 residues. Germline CDR1 and CDR2: MNHEY and SMNVEV (reference sequence). V was pared by 5 bases and J by 3 bases, with 14 bases between. In DNA form, the CDR3 reads TGTGCCAGCAGTCCTCTACAGGGAGATGGGGCCAACGTCCTGACTTTC. Amino acid sequence: CASSPLQGDGANVLTF.

A single count supports this clone. The DNA for the CDR3 is TGTGCCAGCAGCCAAGGACAGGGCTACTACGAGCAGTACTTC. Translated: CASSQGQGYYEQYF. The V gene is TRBV11-2, the J gene TRBJ2-7; 8 bases agree with TRBD1. CDR1 is SGHAT and CDR2 is FQNNGV in the germline V gene. This CDR3 has 14 amino acids. The junction had 6 bases not matched to a gene; V was cut back by 5 bases and J by 3 bases.

The V gene is TRBV7-9, the J gene TRBJ2-2; 7 bases agree with TRBD2. The J segment lost 3 bases and the V segment lost 3 bases, leaving 7 bases of the junction unmatched. CDR3 length: 16 residues. CDR1 is SEHNR and CDR2 is FQNEAQ in the germline V gene (reference sequence). The CDR3 loop reads CASSLKGGPDTGELFF. The CDR3 nucleotides read TGTGCCAGCAGCTTGAAGGGAGGGCCCGACACCGGGGAGCTGTTTTTT.

This clone showed up just once. Other DNA sequences in this sample translate to the same CDR3. The V call is TRBV28, the J call TRBJ1-1; no clear D. This CDR3 comprises 13 residues. The V end lost 1 base, the J end lost 1 base, and 4 bases lay between the germline ends. The germline gives CDR1 MDHEN, CDR2 SYDVKM. The CDR3 sequence: CASSLYRNTEAFF. The DNA for the CDR3 is TGTGCCAGCAGTTTATATCGGAACACTGAAGCTTTCTTT. The variable domain in full, completed from reference TRBV28 and TRBJ1-1, reads DVKVTQSSRYLVKRTGEKVFLECVQDMDHENMFWYRQDPGLGLRLIYFSYDVKMKEKGDIPEGYSVSREKKERFSLILESASTNQTSMYLCASSLYRNTEAFFGQGTRLTVV.

This chain links TRBV9 with TRBJ2-7; D is uncertain. CDR1 SGDLS and CDR2 YYNGEE come from the germline V gene. Trimming pared 3 bases from V and 0 bases from J, leaving 10 bases between. The CDR3 extends over 14 amino acids. This CDR3 is CASSETLVSYEQYF. CDR3 nucleotides: TGTGCCAGCAGCGAAACATTGGTCTCCTACGAGCAGTACTTC.

The chain recombines TRBV29-1 with TRBJ2-7; 7 bases match TRBD1. The CDR3 spans 12 residues. Germline assignment: CDR1 SQVTM and CDR2 ANQGSEA. Germline trimming cut 4 bases from V and 4 bases from J; bases unmatched to any gene: 4. The CDR3 DNA reads TGCAGCGTTGGAAACAGGGGTTACGAGCAGTACTTC. Translation gives CSVGNRGYEQYF.

This clone was counted between two and nine times. Other DNA sequences in this specimen translate into the identical CDR3. The V and J genes are TRBV7-9 and TRBJ2-7, with D possibly being TRBD1 (7 bases). V dropped 2 bases and J dropped 7 bases, with 9 bases sitting between them. Germline-derived CDR1 and CDR2 are SEHNR and FQNEAQ (reference sequence). The length of the CDR3 is 12 residues. The CDR3 DNA follows: TGTGCCAGCAGCTTACAGGGGGGAGAGCAGTACTTC. It specifies CASSLQGGEQYF.

This chain joins TRBV19 and TRBJ1-5, with 9 nucleotides matching TRBD1. CDR1 is LNHDA, CDR2 SQIVND, per germline (reference sequence). Unmatched junction bases numbered 4, after V lost 5 bases and J lost 2 bases. CDR3 length equals 15 residues. This CDR3 reads CASSPRTGGNQPQHF. The CDR3 DNA reads TGTGCCAGTAGTCCCCGGACAGGGGGCAATCAGCCCCAGCATTTT.

The V call is TRBV7-9, the J call TRBJ2-7; D is unclear. The CDR3 is 11 amino acids. The germline CDR1 and CDR2 sequences are SEHNR and FQNEAQ (reference sequence). V shed 1 base and J shed 7 bases, with 5 bases lying between them. For the CDR3, the DNA is TGTGCCAGCAGCTTAGAATTGGAGCAGTACTTC. As protein: CASSLELEQYF. Variable domain in full (rest from reference TRBV7-9 and TRBJ2-7): DTGVSQNPRHKITKRGQNVTFRCDPISEHNRLYWYRQTLGQGPEFLTYFQNEAQLEKSRLLSDRFSAERPKGSFSTLEIQRTEQGDSAMYLCASSLELEQYFGPGTRLTVT.

This rearrangement joins TRBV7-9 to TRBJ2-5; 10 nucleotides match TRBD2. Germline CDR1 reads SEHNR; CDR2 reads FQNEAQ (reference sequence). This CDR3 contains 19 residues. V gave up 5 bases and J gave up 5 bases; unmatched junction bases: 20. The CDR3 sequence is CASSPTRTSGGRFRETQYF. CDR3 DNA: TGTGCCAGCAGCCCCACCCGGACTAGCGGAGGCCGATTTCGGGAGACCCAGTACTTC.

The chain joins TRBV9 to TRBJ2-1, with 12 bases aligning to TRBD1. Germline V gives CDR1 SGDLS, CDR2 YYNGEE. Trimming removed 4 bases from V and 8 bases from J; junction bases left unmatched: 4. CDR3 size: 14 residues. CDR3 nucleotides: TGTGCCAGCAGCCCGGGACAGGGGGCCGATGAGCAGTTCTTC. This sequence encodes CASSPGQGADEQFF.

This clone occurred once. This rearrangement joins TRBV15 to TRBJ2-3, with unresolved D. The CDR3 contains 16 residues. The V end lost 5 bases, the J end lost 2 bases, and 17 bases lay between the germline ends. Looked up from germline, CDR1 is LNHNV and CDR2 is YYDKDF (reference sequence). The CDR3 region has the DNA TGTGCCACCAGCGCCCGGCAGGTGTACTTCACAGATACGCAGTATTTT. This translates into CATSARQVYFTDTQYF.

CDR3 sequence (DNA): TGTGCCAGCAGTGGAGGAATGGGGGAGCAGTACTTC. Protein sequence: CASSGGMGEQYF. This chain links TRBV9 with TRBJ2-7; the D gene is possibly TRBD2 (5 bases). The length of the CDR3 is 12 residues. Trimming pared 5 bases from V and 7 bases from J, leaving 13 bases between. Germline-derived CDR1 and CDR2 are SGDLS and YYNGEE.

The chain employs TRBV29-1 and TRBJ2-7; D remains unclear. V was shortened by 2 bases and J by 0 bases, with 5 bases between the two germline ends. The germline CDR1 and CDR2 sequences are SQVTM and ANQGSEA. CDR3 length equals 12 residues. In DNA form, the CDR3 reads TGCAGCGTTGAAAAGACCTCCTACGAGCAGTACTTC. Its protein product is CSVEKTSYEQYF.

This clone appeared once. The V gene is TRBV13, the J gene TRBJ2-7; 14 positions match TRBD2. The CDR3 contains 15 residues. The V gene end was trimmed by 4 bases and the J gene end by 3 bases; junction bases not matched to a gene: 2. Germline-derived CDR1 and CDR2 are PRHDT and FYEKMQ (reference sequence). In nucleotides, the CDR3 is TGTGCCAGCAGCTGGGGGACTAGCGGGGGCTACGAGCAGTACTTC. This encodes CASSWGTSGGYEQYF.

This clone was observed a handful of times. CDR3 in amino acids: CASSEGWEEDTEAFF. The CDR3 DNA sequence: TGTGCCAGCAGCGAAGGATGGGAAGAGGACACTGAAGCTTTCTTT. This chain joins TRBV7-3 and TRBJ1-1; D is unresolved. Deletions cut 5 bases from V and 3 bases from J, with 16 bases between. Germline loops: CDR1 SGHTA, CDR2 FQGTGA. The CDR3 has 15 amino acids.